What follows are 21 T cell receptor beta chains derived from one specimen sequenced in a study of shared clonotypes between healthy human individuals. Assay: immunoSEQ multiplex PCR; the TCRdb copy retains only in-frame clones and omits some. The profile covers a few hundred thousand clones, with around 79% appearing a single time and approximately 12% taken by the ten largest. The sample consisted of PBMCs. Receptors originate from a woman aged 40 to 49 in good health. Some clones in this sample may be carry-over from other donors' samples.

The chain is built from TRBV19 and TRBJ1-1, with unresolved D. CDR3 length equals 13 residues. The germline V gene has CDR1 LNHDA and CDR2 SQIVND (reference sequence). V dropped 1 base and J dropped 1 base, with 4 bases sitting between them. CDR3 in DNA: TGTGCCAGTAGTATAGGCAAGAACACTGAAGCTTTCTTT. It yields the protein CASSIGKNTEAFF.

CDR3 nucleotides: TGTGCCAGCAGCAAAAAGCGGGAGGGCCGTTTCGGTGAGCAGTTCTTC. The encoded protein is CASSKKREGRFGEQFF. The chain uses TRBV7-8 and TRBJ2-1; 10 positions match TRBD2. This CDR3 region has 16 residues. Losses at the gene ends were 5 bases for V and 9 bases for J; bases not matched to a gene: 13. Germline CDR1 SGHVS, CDR2 FQNEAQ.

This clone was seen a few times. V gene TRBV6-5 combines with J gene TRBJ2-3, with D perhaps matching TRBD1 (6 bases). V was cut by 6 bases and J by 8 bases, with 12 bases left in between. Germline V gene data show CDR1 as MNHEY and CDR2 as SVGAGI. This CDR3 spans 12 amino acids. As DNA, the CDR3 is TGTGCCAGCAGAACGACAGGAGGTACGCAGTATTTT. This translates into CASRTTGGTQYF.

The chain carries TRBV10-1 and TRBJ2-4; D gene uncertain. Looked up from germline, CDR1 is WNHNN and CDR2 is SYGVQD (reference sequence). CDR3 length equals 14 residues. V dropped 11 bases and J dropped 0 bases, with 14 bases sitting between them. The CDR3 DNA follows: TGCGCCGCCTCCGGAGCCGTAGCCAAAAACATTCAGTACTTC. Translation gives CAASGAVAKNIQYF.

As DNA, the CDR3 is TGTGCCAGCAGCTTGTTAGGTGGGACTAGCGCTAACACCGGGGAGCTGTTTTTT. It is translated as CASSLLGGTSANTGELFF. The chain couples TRBV5-5 to TRBJ2-2; 10 bases are shared with TRBD2. With 1 base clipped from V and 2 bases from J, the junction kept 8 bases outside the gene matches. The CDR3 contains 18 residues. From germline, CDR1 is SGHKS and CDR2 YYEKEE (reference sequence).

This chain joins TRBV5-4 and TRBJ2-7, with 16 positions matching TRBD2. The germline V gene encodes CDR1 SGHNT and CDR2 YYREEE (reference sequence). Trimming removed 0 bases from V and 2 bases from J; junction bases left unmatched: 5. The CDR3 spans 18 residues. The CDR3 nucleotides read TGTGCCAGCAGCTTGGGAGGGGGACTAGCGGGAGGGGCCTACGAGCAGTACTTC. The encoded protein is CASSLGGGLAGGAYEQYF.

The V call is TRBV23-1, the J call TRBJ2-7; either TRBD1 or TRBD2 may fit D (5 bases each). TRBV23-1 is an ORF, and what it does is uncertain. Trimming removed 3 bases at V and 2 bases at J, with 8 bases between. This CDR3 spans 13 amino acids. The CDR3 nucleotides read TGCGCCAGCAGTCATGGGGGAACCTACGAGCAGTACTTC. Its translation: CASSHGGTYEQYF.

CDR3 in DNA: TGTGCAAGTCGCCCCTCGGGGACAGGGGGCGCCGAGCAGTACTTC. Protein: CASRPSGTGGAEQYF. The chain uses TRBV12-2 and TRBJ2-7; TRBD1, the table's D call, lacks a check against the DNA. TRBV12-2 corresponds to a pseudogene. This CDR3 is 15 amino acids long.

The chain joins TRBV2 to TRBJ2-7; TRBD2 aligns across 9 bases. CDR3 length equals 14 residues. With V trimmed by 6 bases and J by 4 bases, 7 bases remained unmatched. From germline, CDR1 is SNHLY and CDR2 FYNNEI. Here the CDR3 DNA reads TGTGCCAGCAGGCAAGCGGGAGGTGCTTACGAGCAGTACTTC. Translating gives CASRQAGGAYEQYF.

The chain employs TRBV7-9 and TRBJ2-1; 8 nucleotides align to TRBD2. The CDR3 is made up of 14 amino acids. From germline, CDR1 is SEHNR and CDR2 FQNEAQ (reference sequence). The ends lost 2 bases at V and 9 bases at J; junction bases unmatched: 6. CDR3 residues: CASSLPGGPIEQFF. The DNA of the CDR3 is TGTGCCAGCAGCTTACCGGGAGGGCCCATTGAGCAGTTCTTC.

The CDR3 reads CASSLTSPSTDTQYF. The CDR3 bases are TGTGCCAGCAGCCTTACTAGCCCCAGCACAGATACGCAGTATTTT. V and J are TRBV14 and TRBJ2-3, with a tentative D call TRBD2 (6 bases). The CDR3 spans 15 residues. V dropped 4 bases and J dropped 0 bases, with 11 bases sitting between them. Germline V CDR1 and CDR2: SGHDN, FVKESK.

The chain carries TRBV19 and TRBJ2-7; no clear D. Germline V gives CDR1 LNHDA, CDR2 SQIVND (reference sequence). This CDR3 is 13 amino acids long. Trimming stripped 5 bases from V and 4 bases from J, with 12 bases between. This CDR3 is CASSFGQNYEQYF. The CDR3 nucleotides read TGTGCCAGTAGTTTTGGGCAGAATTACGAGCAGTACTTC. Combining the CDR3 with reference TRBV19 and TRBJ2-7 gives the whole variable domain DGGITQSPKYLFRKEGQNVTLSCEQNLNHDAMYWYRQDPGQGLRLIYYSQIVNDFQKGDIAEGYSVSREKKESFPLTVTSAQKNPTAFYLCASSFGQNYEQYFGPGTRLTVT.

This chain links TRBV5-1 with TRBJ2-2; D might be TRBD2 (6 bases). The CDR3 is 16 amino acids. Trimming pared 1 base from V and 3 bases from J, leaving 13 bases between. Germline loops: CDR1 SGHRS, CDR2 YFSETQ. DNA of the CDR3: TGCGCCAGCAGCTTGTCGACGGGAGTGGACACCGGGGAGCTGTTTTTT. It is translated as CASSLSTGVDTGELFF. Complete variable domain (other parts from reference TRBV5-1 and TRBJ2-2): KAGVTQTPRYLIKTRGQQVTLSCSPISGHRSVSWYQQTPGQGLQFLFEYFSETQRNKGNFPGRFSGRQFSNSRSEMNVSTLELGDSALYLCASSLSTGVDTGELFFGEGSRLTVL.

This clone was seen more than once but under ten times. The chain has TRBV2 and TRBJ2-3; 7 positions match TRBD1. J gave up 5 bases and V 3 bases, and 5 bases lay outside the gene matches. CDR1 is SNHLY, CDR2 FYNNEI, per germline. The CDR3 length is 14 residues. The CDR3 region is CASSDRTGRDTQYF. The CDR3, as DNA: TGTGCCAGCAGTGACAGGACAGGAAGAGATACGCAGTATTTT.

This rearrangement joins TRBV9 to TRBJ2-7; weak D call: TRBD2 (6 bases). The CDR3 covers 13 residues. The germline V gene encodes CDR1 SGDLS and CDR2 YYNGEE. V lost 3 bases to trimming and J lost 6 bases, with 13 bases between them. The CDR3 DNA reads as TGTGCCAGCAGCGAGGCTGGGGGGATCGAGCAGTACTTC. This sequence encodes CASSEAGGIEQYF.

This chain links TRBV19 with TRBJ2-3, with TRBD1 matching 9 bases. Germline loops: CDR1 LNHDA, CDR2 SQIVND (reference sequence). With V trimmed by 1 base and J by 4 bases, 6 bases remained unmatched. The length of the CDR3 is 16 residues. CDR3 residues: CASSIVQGALADTQYF. The CDR3 DNA follows: TGTGCCAGTAGTATAGTACAGGGGGCATTGGCAGATACGCAGTATTTT.

The chain uses TRBV7-7 and TRBJ1-1; no clear D. There are 13 residues in the CDR3. Trimming shortened V by 5 bases and J by 1 base, and 8 bases separated the two germline ends. Germline V gene sequence: CDR1 SSHAT, CDR2 FNYEAQ (reference sequence). The CDR3 loop is CASSRGENTEAFF. CDR3 DNA sequence: TGTGCCAGCAGCCGGGGAGAGAACACTGAAGCTTTCTTT. The full variable domain, completed using reference TRBV7-7 and TRBJ1-1, is GAGVSQSPRYKVTKRGQDVTLRCDPISSHATLYWYQQALGQGPEFLTYFNYEAQPDKSGLPSDRFSAERPEGSISTLTIQRTEQRDSAMYRCASSRGENTEAFFGQGTRLTVV.

The chain joins TRBV5-1 to TRBJ1-1, with unresolved D. The CDR3 has 13 residues. V was cut by 4 bases and J by 0 bases, with 7 bases left in between. CDR1 and CDR2 from the germline V gene are SGHRS and YFSETQ. CDR3 DNA sequence: TGCGCCAGCAGCGAGAGGATGAACACTGAAGCTTTCTTT. Protein product: CASSERMNTEAFF. Combining the CDR3 with reference TRBV5-1 and TRBJ1-1 gives the whole variable domain KAGVTQTPRYLIKTRGQQVTLSCSPISGHRSVSWYQQTPGQGLQFLFEYFSETQRNKGNFPGRFSGRQFSNSRSEMNVSTLELGDSALYLCASSERMNTEAFFGQGTRLTVV.

The chain joins TRBV19 to TRBJ2-1; TRBD2 aligns across 9 bases. This CDR3 contains 16 residues. From germline, CDR1 is LNHDA and CDR2 SQIVND (reference sequence). The ends lost 4 bases at V and 2 bases at J; junction bases unmatched: 6. CDR3 nucleotides: TGTGCCAGTAGTACCCTCCTAGCGGGGCCCTACAATGAGCAGTTCTTC. It codes for CASSTLLAGPYNEQFF.

This chain links TRBV6-5 with TRBJ2-7, with 9 bases lining up with TRBD1. CDR3 length equals 15 residues. Trimming at V came to 0 bases and at J to 6 bases, leaving 6 bases not matched to a gene. CDR1 and CDR2 from the germline V gene are MNHEY and SVGAGI. CDR3 DNA sequence: TGTGCCAGCAGTTACTCGAGACAGGGGGTGGGCGAGCAGTACTTC. Translation gives CASSYSRQGVGEQYF.

This clone was seen just once. This chain joins TRBV13 and TRBJ2-2; no clear D gene. The CDR3 is made up of 16 amino acids. The ends were cut back, 5 bases at V and 2 bases at J, with 15 bases in the middle. The germline gives CDR1 PRHDT, CDR2 FYEKMQ (reference sequence). CDR3 in amino acids: CASSLELSVNTGELFF. The CDR3 bases are TGTGCCAGCAGCCTAGAATTGAGCGTAAACACCGGGGAGCTGTTTTTT.